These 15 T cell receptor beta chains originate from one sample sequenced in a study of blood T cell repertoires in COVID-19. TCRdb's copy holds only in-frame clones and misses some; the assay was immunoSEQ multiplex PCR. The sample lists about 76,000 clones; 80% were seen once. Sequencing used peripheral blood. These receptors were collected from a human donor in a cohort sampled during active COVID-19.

This chain's CDR3 is CASSPPDRTWNGYTF. The DNA for the CDR3 is TGCGCCAGCAGCCCCCCGGACAGGACGTGGAATGGCTACACCTTC. V is TRBV4-1 and J is TRBJ1-2, with 7 bases lining up with TRBD1. CDR1 MGHRA and CDR2 YSYEKL come from the germline V gene. After removal of 4 bases from V and 6 bases from J, the junction contained 11 bases not matched to a gene. CDR3 length: 15 residues.

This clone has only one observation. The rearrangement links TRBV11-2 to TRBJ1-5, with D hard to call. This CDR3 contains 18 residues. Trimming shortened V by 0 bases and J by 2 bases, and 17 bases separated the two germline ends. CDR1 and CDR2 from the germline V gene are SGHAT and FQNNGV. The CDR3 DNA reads TGTGCCAGCAGCTTAGAAGCTTCCACGGCTCGGGGCAATCAGCCCCAGCATTTT. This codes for CASSLEASTARGNQPQHF. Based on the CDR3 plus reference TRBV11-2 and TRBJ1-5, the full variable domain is EAGVAQSPRYKIIEKRQSVAFWCNPISGHATLYWYQQILGQGPKLLIQFQNNGVVDDSQLPKDRFSAERLKGVDSTLKIQPAKLEDSAVYLCASSLEASTARGNQPQHFGDGTRLSIL.

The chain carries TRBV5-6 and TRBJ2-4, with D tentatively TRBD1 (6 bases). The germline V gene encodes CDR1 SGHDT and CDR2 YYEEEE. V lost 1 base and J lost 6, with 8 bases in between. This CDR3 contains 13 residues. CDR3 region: CASSLQGPNIQYF. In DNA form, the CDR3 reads TGTGCCAGCAGCTTGCAGGGGCCAAACATTCAGTACTTC. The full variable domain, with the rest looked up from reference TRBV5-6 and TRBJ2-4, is DAGVTQSPTHLIKTRGQQVTLRCSPKSGHDTVSWYQQALGQGPQFIFQYYEEEERQRGNFPDRFSGHQFPNYSSELNVNALLLGDSALYLCASSLQGPNIQYFGAGTRLSVL.

The CDR3, as DNA: TGTGCCAGTAGTATGAAGATGGAGGGGGCCCGTGGCTACACCTTC. Protein sequence: CASSMKMEGARGYTF. This chain connects TRBV19 to TRBJ1-2; TRBD1 matches at 7 bases. The germline V gene encodes CDR1 LNHDA and CDR2 SQIVND (reference sequence). This CDR3 contains 15 residues. After removal of 3 bases from V and 7 bases from J, the junction contained 11 bases not matched to a gene.

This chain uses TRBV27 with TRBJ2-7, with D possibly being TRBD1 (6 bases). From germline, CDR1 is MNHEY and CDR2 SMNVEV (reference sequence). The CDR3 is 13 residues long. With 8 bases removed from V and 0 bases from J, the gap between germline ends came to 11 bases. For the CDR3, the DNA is TGTGCCAGCGCTCAGGGGCGCTCCTACGAGCAGTACGTC. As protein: CASAQGRSYEQYV.

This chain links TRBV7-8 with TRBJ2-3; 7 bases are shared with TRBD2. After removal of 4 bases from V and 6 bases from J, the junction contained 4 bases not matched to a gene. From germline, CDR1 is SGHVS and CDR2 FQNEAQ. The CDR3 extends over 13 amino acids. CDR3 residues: CASSSWRGDTQYF. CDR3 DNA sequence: TGTGCCAGCAGCTCATGGCGGGGGGATACGCAGTATTTT.

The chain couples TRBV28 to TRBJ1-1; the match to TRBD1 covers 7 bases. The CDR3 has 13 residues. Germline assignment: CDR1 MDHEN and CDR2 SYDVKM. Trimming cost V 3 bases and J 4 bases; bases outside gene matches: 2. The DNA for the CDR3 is TGTGCCAGCAGTTTGCCAGGGGGCACTGAAGCTTTCTTT. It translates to CASSLPGGTEAFF.

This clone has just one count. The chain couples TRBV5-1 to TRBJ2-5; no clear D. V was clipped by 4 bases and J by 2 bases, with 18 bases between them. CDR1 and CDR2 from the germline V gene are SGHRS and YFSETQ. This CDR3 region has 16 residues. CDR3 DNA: TGCGCCAGCAGCCCCACGGGTCGACGGCCACAAGAGACCCAGTACTTC. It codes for CASSPTGRRPQETQYF. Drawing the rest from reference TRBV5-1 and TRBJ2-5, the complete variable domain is KAGVTQTPRYLIKTRGQQVTLSCSPISGHRSVSWYQQTPGQGLQFLFEYFSETQRNKGNFPGRFSGRQFSNSRSEMNVSTLELGDSALYLCASSPTGRRPQETQYFGPGTRLLVL.

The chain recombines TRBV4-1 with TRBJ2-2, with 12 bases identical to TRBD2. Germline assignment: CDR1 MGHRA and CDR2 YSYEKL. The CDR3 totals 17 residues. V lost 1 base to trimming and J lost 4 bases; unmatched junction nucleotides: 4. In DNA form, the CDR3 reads TGCGCCAGCAGCCAAGGACTAGCGGGGGTATCCACCGGGGAGCTGTTTTTT. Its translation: CASSQGLAGVSTGELFF.

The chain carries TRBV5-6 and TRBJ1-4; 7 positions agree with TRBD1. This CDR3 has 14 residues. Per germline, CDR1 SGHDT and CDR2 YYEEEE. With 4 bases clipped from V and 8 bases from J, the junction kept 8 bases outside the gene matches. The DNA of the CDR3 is TGTGCCAGCAGCCGAGACAGGGTCGGGGAAAAACTGTTTTTT. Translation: CASSRDRVGEKLFF.

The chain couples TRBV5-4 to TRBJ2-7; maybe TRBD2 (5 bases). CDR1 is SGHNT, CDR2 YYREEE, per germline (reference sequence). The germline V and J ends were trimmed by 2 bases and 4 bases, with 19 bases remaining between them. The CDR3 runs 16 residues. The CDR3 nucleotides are TGTGCCAGCAGCTTTGGTAGTCCCGTATGGGAGTACGAGCAGTACTTC. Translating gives CASSFGSPVWEYEQYF.

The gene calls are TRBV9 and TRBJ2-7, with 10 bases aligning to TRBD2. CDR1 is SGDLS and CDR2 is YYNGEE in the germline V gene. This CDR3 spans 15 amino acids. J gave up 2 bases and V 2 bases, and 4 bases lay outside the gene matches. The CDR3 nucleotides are TGTGCCAGCAGCGTCGGGACTAGCGTAACCTACGAGCAGTACTTC. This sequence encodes CASSVGTSVTYEQYF.

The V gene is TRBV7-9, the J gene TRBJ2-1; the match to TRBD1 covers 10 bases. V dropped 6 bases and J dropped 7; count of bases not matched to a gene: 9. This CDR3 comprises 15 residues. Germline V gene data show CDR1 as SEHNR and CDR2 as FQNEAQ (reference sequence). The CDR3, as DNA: TGTGCCAGCAGGTTCTTGACAGGGGGCTGGAATGAGCAGTTCTTC. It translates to CASRFLTGGWNEQFF. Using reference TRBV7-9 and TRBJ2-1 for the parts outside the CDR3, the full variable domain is DTGVSQNPRHKITKRGQNVTFRCDPISEHNRLYWYRQTLGQGPEFLTYFQNEAQLEKSRLLSDRFSAERPKGSFSTLEIQRTEQGDSAMYLCASRFLTGGWNEQFFGPGTRLTVL.

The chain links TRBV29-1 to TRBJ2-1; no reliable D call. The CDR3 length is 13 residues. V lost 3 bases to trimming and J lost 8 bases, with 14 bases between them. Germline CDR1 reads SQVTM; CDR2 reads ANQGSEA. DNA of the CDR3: TGCAGCGTTGAGAGCATTCGGTATTATGAGCAGTTCTTC. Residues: CSVESIRYYEQFF.

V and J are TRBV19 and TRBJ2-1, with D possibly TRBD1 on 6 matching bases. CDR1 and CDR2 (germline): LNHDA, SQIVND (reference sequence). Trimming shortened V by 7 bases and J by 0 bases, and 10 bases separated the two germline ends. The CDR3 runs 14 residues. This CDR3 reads CASIPTGSYNEQFF. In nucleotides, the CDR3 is TGTGCCAGTATTCCGACAGGCTCCTACAATGAGCAGTTCTTC.